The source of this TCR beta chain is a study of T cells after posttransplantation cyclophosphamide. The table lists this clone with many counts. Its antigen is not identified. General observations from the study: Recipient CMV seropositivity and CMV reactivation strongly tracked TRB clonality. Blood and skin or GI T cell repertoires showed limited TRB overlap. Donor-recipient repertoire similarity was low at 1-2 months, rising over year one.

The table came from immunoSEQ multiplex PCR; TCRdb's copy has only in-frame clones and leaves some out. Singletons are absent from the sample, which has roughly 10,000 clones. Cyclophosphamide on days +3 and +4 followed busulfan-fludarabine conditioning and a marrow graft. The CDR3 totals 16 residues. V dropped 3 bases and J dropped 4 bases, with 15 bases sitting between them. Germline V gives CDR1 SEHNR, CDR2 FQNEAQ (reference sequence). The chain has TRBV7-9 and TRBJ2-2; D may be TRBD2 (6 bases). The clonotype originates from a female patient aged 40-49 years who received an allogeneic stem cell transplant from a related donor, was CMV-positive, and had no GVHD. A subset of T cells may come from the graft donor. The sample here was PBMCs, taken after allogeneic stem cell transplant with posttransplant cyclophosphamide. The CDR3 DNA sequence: TGTGCCAGCAGCTTCCACGGGGGTAGGGGCACCGGGGAGCTGTTTTTT. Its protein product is CASSFHGGRGTGELFF.